This T cell receptor (beta chain) comes out of a study of radiotherapy plus CTLA-4 blockade in lung cancer. Study-level background: Among all patients, roughly 17% showed objective responses, while about 30% had disease control. Study-level results: Radiotherapy plus ipilimumab was followed by expansion in blood of tumor-derived TCR clones. Reports identified early blood T cell clone dynamics, with interferon-beta, as the best response predictor.

J gave up 5 bases and V 3 bases, and 7 bases lay outside the gene matches. Germline V CDR1 and CDR2: LNHNV, YYDKDF (reference sequence). CDR3 size: 15 residues. Participants had chemo-refractory metastatic non-small-cell lung cancer and were treated with focal radiation plus ipilimumab CTLA-4 blockade. TCRdb's table, derived via immunoSEQ multiplex PCR, lists solely in-frame clones and lacks some. The table lists about 82,000 clones, around 72% of them singletons, with roughly an eighth in the top ten. Regarding this clone: Its target is unknown.

The chain recombines TRBV15 with TRBJ2-5, with 9 bases that match TRBD1. The sequence was collected from a human donor with non-small cell lung cancer that progressed on radiotherapy plus ipilimumab. Specimen: peripheral blood, collected from a patient treated with radiotherapy plus ipilimumab. CDR3 in DNA: TGTGCCACCAGCAGGAGGGGGACAGGGATGGAGACCCAGTACTTC. Translation: CATSRRGTGMETQYF.